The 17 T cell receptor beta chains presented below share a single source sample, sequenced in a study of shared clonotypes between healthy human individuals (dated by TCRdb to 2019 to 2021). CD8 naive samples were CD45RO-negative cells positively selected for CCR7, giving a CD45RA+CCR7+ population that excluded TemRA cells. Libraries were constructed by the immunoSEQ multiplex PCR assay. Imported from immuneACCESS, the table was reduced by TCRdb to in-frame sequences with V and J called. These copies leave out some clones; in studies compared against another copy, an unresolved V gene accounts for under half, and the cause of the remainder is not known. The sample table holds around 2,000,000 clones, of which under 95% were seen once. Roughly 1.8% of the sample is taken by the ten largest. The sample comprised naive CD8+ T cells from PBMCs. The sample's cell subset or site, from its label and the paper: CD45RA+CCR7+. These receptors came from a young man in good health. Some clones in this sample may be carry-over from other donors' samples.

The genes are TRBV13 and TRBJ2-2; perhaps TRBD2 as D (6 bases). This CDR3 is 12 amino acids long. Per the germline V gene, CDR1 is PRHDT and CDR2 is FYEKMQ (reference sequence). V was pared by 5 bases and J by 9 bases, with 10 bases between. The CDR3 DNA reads TGTGCCAGCAGCACGGGAGTCCGGGAGCTGTTTTTT. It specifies CASSTGVRELFF.

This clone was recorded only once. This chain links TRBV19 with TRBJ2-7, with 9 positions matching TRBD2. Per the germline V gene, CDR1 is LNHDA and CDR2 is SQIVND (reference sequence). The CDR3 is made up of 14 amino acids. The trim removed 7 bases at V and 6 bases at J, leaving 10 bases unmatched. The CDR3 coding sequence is TGTGCCAGTAAGCCGGAAGCGGGAGGTCTCGAGCAGTACTTC. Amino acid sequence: CASKPEAGGLEQYF. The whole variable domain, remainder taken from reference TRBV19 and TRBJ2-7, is DGGITQSPKYLFRKEGQNVTLSCEQNLNHDAMYWYRQDPGQGLRLIYYSQIVNDFQKGDIAEGYSVSREKKESFPLTVTSAQKNPTAFYLCASKPEAGGLEQYFGPGTRLTVT.

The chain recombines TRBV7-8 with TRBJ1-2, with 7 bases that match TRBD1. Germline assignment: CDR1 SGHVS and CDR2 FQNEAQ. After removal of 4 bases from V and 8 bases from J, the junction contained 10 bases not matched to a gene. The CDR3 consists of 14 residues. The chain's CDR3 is CASSSRDSGRGYTF. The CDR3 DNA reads TGTGCCAGCAGCTCGCGGGACAGTGGCCGGGGCTACACCTTC.

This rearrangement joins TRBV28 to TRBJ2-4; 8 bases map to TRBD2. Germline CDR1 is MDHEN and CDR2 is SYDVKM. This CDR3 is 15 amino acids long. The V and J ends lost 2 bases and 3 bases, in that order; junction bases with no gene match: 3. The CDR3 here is CASSLGGTSKNIQYF. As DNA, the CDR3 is TGTGCCAGCAGTTTAGGCGGGACTAGCAAAAACATTCAGTACTTC.

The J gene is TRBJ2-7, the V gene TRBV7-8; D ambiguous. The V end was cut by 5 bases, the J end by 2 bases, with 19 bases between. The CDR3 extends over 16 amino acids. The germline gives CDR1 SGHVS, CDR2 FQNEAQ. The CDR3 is CASSPLPAGGTYEQYF. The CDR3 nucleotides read TGTGCCAGCAGCCCGTTGCCGGCAGGCGGTACCTACGAGCAGTACTTC. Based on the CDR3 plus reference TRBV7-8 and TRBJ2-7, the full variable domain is GAGVSQSPRYKVAKRGQDVALRCDPISGHVSLFWYQQALGQGPEFLTYFQNEAQLDKSGLPSDRFFAERPEGSVSTLKIQRTQQEDSAVYLCASSPLPAGGTYEQYFGPGTRLTVT.

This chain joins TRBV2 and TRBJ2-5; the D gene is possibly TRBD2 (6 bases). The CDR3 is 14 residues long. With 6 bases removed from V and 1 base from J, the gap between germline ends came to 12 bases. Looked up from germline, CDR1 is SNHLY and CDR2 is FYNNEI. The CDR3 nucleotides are TGTGCCAGCAGGGAGGGACGGATCCAAGAGACCCAGTACTTC. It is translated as CASREGRIQETQYF.

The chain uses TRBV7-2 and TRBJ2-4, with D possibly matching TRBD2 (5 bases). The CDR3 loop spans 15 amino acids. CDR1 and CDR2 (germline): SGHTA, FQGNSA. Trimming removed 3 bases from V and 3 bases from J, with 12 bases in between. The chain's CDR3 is CASSFVLGGKNIQYF. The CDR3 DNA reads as TGTGCCAGCAGCTTTGTTTTAGGAGGCAAAAACATTCAGTACTTC.

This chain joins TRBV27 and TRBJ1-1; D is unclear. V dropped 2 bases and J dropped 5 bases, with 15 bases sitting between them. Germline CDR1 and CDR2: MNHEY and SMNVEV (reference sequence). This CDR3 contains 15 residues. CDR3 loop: CASSLREGGWTEAFF. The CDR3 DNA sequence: TGTGCCAGCAGTTTACGGGAGGGCGGGTGGACTGAAGCTTTCTTT.

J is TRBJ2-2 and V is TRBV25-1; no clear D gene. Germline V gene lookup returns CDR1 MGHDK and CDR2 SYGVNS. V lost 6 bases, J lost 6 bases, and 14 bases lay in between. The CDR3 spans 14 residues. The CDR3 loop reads CASRNPIAAGELFF. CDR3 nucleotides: TGTGCCAGCAGAAACCCCATCGCCGCCGGGGAGCTGTTTTTT.

The CDR3 spells CASSSPSGRGNEQYF. CDR3 in DNA: TGTGCCAGCAGCTCCCCTAGCGGGAGAGGTAACGAGCAGTACTTC. This chain joins TRBV7-9 and TRBJ2-7, with 10 bases fitting TRBD2. CDR3 length equals 15 residues. V trimming: 4 bases; J trimming: 5 bases; junction bases outside the gene matches: 8. CDR1 and CDR2 (germline): SEHNR, FQNEAQ (reference sequence).

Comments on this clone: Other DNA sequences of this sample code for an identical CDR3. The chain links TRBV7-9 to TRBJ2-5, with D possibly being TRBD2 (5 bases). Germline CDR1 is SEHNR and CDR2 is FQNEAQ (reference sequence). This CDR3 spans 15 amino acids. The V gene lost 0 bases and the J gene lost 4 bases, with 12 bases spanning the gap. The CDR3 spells CASSLAGAGGETQYF. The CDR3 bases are TGTGCCAGCAGCTTAGCGGGAGCCGGCGGAGAGACCCAGTACTTC.

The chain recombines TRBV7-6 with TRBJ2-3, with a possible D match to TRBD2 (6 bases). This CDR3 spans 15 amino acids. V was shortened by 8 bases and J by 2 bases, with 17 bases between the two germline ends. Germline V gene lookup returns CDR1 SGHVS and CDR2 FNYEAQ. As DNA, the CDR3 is TGTGCCAGCTCTCGGGAGCGGGCGGACACAGATACGCAGTATTTT. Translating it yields CASSRERADTDTQYF. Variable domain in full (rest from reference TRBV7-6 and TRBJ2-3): GAGVSQSPRYKVTKRGQDVALRCDPISGHVSLYWYRQALGQGPEFLTYFNYEAQQDKSGLPNDRFSAERPEGSISTLTIQRTEQRDSAMYRCASSRERADTDTQYFGPGTRLTVL.

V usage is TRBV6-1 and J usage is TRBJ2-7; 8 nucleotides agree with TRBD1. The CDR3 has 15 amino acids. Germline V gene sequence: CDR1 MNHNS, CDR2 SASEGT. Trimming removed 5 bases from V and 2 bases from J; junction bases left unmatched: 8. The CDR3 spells CASSQYRGKAYEQYF. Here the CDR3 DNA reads TGTGCCAGCAGTCAATACAGGGGGAAAGCCTACGAGCAGTACTTC.

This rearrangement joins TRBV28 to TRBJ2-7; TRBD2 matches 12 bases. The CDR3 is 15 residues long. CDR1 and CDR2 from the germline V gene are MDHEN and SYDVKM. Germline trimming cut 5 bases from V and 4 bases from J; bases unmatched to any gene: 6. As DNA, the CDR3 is TGTGCCAGCAGTCGCTGGACTAGCGGGGCTTACGAGCAGTACTTC. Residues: CASSRWTSGAYEQYF. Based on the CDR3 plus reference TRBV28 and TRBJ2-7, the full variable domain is DVKVTQSSRYLVKRTGEKVFLECVQDMDHENMFWYRQDPGLGLRLIYFSYDVKMKEKGDIPEGYSVSREKKERFSLILESASTNQTSMYLCASSRWTSGAYEQYFGPGTRLTVT.

The DNA for the CDR3 is TGTGCAAGTCGCTTAGAGTTCAGGTGGGGGGAGACCCAGTACTTC. Its translation: CASRLEFRWGETQYF. The rearrangement uses TRBV12-2 and TRBJ2-5. TRBV12-2 is an annotated pseudogene. This CDR3 is built from 15 residues.

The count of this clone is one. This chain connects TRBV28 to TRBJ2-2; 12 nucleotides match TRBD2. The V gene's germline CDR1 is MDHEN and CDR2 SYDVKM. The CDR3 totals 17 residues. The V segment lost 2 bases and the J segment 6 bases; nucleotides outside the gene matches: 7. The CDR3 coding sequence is TGTGCCAGCAGTTTACTAGCGGGAGGGCCATCCCCCGGGGAGCTGTTTTTT. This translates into CASSLLAGGPSPGELFF. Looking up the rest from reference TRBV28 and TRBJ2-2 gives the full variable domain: DVKVTQSSRYLVKRTGEKVFLECVQDMDHENMFWYRQDPGLGLRLIYFSYDVKMKEKGDIPEGYSVSREKKERFSLILESASTNQTSMYLCASSLLAGGPSPGELFFGEGSRLTVL.

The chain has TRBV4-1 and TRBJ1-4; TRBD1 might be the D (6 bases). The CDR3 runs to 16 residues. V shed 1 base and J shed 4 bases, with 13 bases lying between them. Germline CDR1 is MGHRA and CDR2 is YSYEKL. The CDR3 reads CASSQVQQGLNEKLFF. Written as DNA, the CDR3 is TGCGCCAGCAGCCAAGTTCAACAGGGTCTTAATGAAAAACTGTTTTTT.